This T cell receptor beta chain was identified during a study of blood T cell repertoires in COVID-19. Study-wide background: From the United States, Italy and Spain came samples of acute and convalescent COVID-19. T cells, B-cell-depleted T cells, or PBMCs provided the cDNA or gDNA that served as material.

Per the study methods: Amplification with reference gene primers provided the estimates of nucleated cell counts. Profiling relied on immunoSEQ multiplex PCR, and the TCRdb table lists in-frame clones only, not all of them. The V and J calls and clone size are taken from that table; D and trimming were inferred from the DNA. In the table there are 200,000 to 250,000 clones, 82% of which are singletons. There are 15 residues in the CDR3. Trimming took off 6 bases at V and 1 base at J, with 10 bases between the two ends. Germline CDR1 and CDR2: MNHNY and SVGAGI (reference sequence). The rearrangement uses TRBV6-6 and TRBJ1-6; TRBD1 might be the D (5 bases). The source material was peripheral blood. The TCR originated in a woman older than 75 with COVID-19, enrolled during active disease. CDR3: CASRGEGSYNSPLHF. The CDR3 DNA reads TGTGCCAGCAGAGGGGAGGGGTCCTATAATTCACCCCTCCACTTT.